This T cell receptor beta chain is from a study of T cells in tuberculosis (dated 2018 in TCRdb). With regard to the full study: To characterize T cells specific for the mycobacterial lipid antigen glucose monomycolate (GMM), the study used CD1B tetramers together with high-throughput TCR immunosequencing. The full study reports these points: T cells that bind the CD1B-GMM tetramer with low affinity may not have been captured by the stringent sort gate.

TCR-alpha and TCR-beta chains were sequenced unpaired, so chain pairing information was not available. TCR libraries were generated with the immunoSEQ multiplex PCR assay, using TCR-beta and/or TCR-alpha/delta assays for each sample. The amplified TCR libraries were sequenced using the Illumina high-throughput platform. As for the original processing: Clustering and dimensionality reduction relied on pairwise TCRdist distances among GMM-specific receptors from T cells that were either sorted ex vivo or expanded in vitro. Sequence motifs defined by gene usage and CDR3 content were tested for enrichment in tetramer-positive versus tetramer-negative populations. Here the immuneACCESS table is served through TCRdb, limited to in-frame sequences with V and J called. Missing clones are a known gap in these copies; in checked studies unresolved V genes cover under half, and the rest lacks a known reason. That table furnishes V, J and clone size, whereas the DNA furnished D and trimming. The sample table holds about 59,000 clones, of which 80% to 85% were seen once. The ten largest clones capture about 13% of the sample.

PBMC were thawed, rested overnight, stained with GMM-loaded CD1B tetramer, a Live/Dead dye and anti-CD3, and then sorted on a FACS Aria II. C32 glucose monomycolate purified from Rhodococcus equi was loaded onto CD1B tetramers. Before cryopreservation, the PBMC used for tetramer sorting had been depleted of CD14-expressing monocytes as part of a separate study. Roughly 100,000 tetramer-negative cells were sorted from each donor and analyzed alongside the tetramer-positive cells. Antigen-specific T cells were sorted from four healthy South African adults using GMM-loaded CD1B tetramers. In this sample, this clone turned up a few times. Base-call qualities are not available, and no considerably larger clone is one nucleotide away. The same CDR3 arises from other DNA sequences in this sample as well. Including the terminal cysteine and phenylalanine, the CDR3 comprises 16 residues. The kept DNA is CDR3 alone, 48 bases in frame from the first base. CDR1 and CDR2 (SGHTA, FQGNSA) derive from the germline V gene. Relative to germline, V is missing 5 bases and J is missing 9 bases, with 13 bases of the junction outside any gene match.

This TCR derives from an adult woman with latent tuberculosis. The specimen sequenced was CD1b-GMM tetramer-negative cells sorted from PBMCs. This sample's cell subset or site label indicates: T cells not binding CD1B-GMM tetramer, sorted from same donor. The sequence links TRBV7-2 to TRBJ1-6; the junction holds 7 bases that match TRBD1. The sequence in DNA is TGTGCCAGCAGCCCTAGCATAGGAGGGGGCGGTTCACCCCTCCACTTT. This codes for CASSPSIGGGGSPLHF. Full variable domain (CDR3 extended with the reference TRBV7-2 and TRBJ1-6 proteins): GAGVSQSPSNKVTEKGKDVELRCDPISGHTALYWYRQSLGQGLEFLIYFQGNSAPDKSGLPSDRFSAERTGGSVSTLTIQRTQQEDSAVYLCASSPSIGGGGSPLHFGNGTRLTVT.